The 22 T cell receptor beta chains below were found in one sample sequenced in a study of T cells and Merkel cell carcinoma outcomes. The assay was immunoSEQ multiplex PCR, and TCRdb's table has in-frame clones only and misses some. The sample has roughly 13,000 clones, around nine tenths seen once. The sample consisted of tumor tissue from Merkel cell carcinoma. Receptors originate from a human donor with Merkel cell carcinoma.

V and J are TRBV2 and TRBJ2-7; D possibly corresponds to TRBD2 (6 bases). Trimming left V 6 bases short and J 3 bases short, with 15 bases between. This CDR3 has 14 residues. Germline CDR1 and CDR2: SNHLY and FYNNEI. This CDR3 reads CASSSGARGYEQYF. Here the CDR3 DNA reads TGTGCCAGCAGCTCGGGAGCTAGGGGCTACGAGCAGTACTTC.

This clone was detected only once. The chain combines TRBV5-4 with TRBJ2-7; 7 bases are shared with TRBD1. V lost 4 bases to trimming and J lost 3 bases; unmatched junction nucleotides: 7. CDR3 length: 14 amino acids. Germline V gene lookup returns CDR1 SGHNT and CDR2 YYREEE (reference sequence). The CDR3 nucleotides read TGTGCCAGCAGCATAGGGACAGACGGCTACGAGCAGTACTTC. It encodes CASSIGTDGYEQYF.

Comments on this clone: The germline gene is not matched at one end of the junction; a read error may be the cause. The V and J genes are TRBV7-2 and TRBJ2-7; 9 bases map to TRBD2. Germline lookup yields CDR1 SGHTA and CDR2 FQGNSA. The CDR3 contains 14 residues. The CDR3 here is CASSLEAGGYEQYF. The CDR3 nucleotides read TGTGCCAGCAGCTTAGAAGCGGGAGGCTACGAGCAGTATTTC. Together with reference TRBV7-2 and TRBJ2-7, the CDR3 gives the full variable domain: GAGVSQSPSNKVTEKGKDVELRCDPISGHTALYWYRQSLGQGLEFLIYFQGNSAPDKSGLPSDRFSAERTGGSVSTLTIQRTQQEDSAVYLCASSLEAGGYEQYFGPGTRLTVT.

This clone was picked up a small number of times. The chain recombines TRBV2 with TRBJ2-3; D perhaps matches TRBD2 (5 bases). The germline V gene has CDR1 SNHLY and CDR2 FYNNEI. The V end was cut by 10 bases, the J end by 2 bases, with 13 bases between. There are 13 residues in the CDR3. The chain's CDR3 is CATRDLYTDTQYF. The DNA for the CDR3 is TGTGCCACCCGGGATCTATACACAGATACGCAGTATTTT.

This clone was counted a few times. This chain joins TRBV28 and TRBJ2-7; 9 nucleotides line up with TRBD2. The J segment lost 7 bases and the V segment lost 2 bases, leaving 6 bases of the junction unmatched. CDR1 is MDHEN and CDR2 is SYDVKM in the germline V gene. This CDR3 contains 14 residues. In DNA, the CDR3 is TGTGCCAGCAGTTTAGCGGGAGGGAGATTGGAGCAGTACTTC. Protein sequence: CASSLAGGRLEQYF.

This clone was seen only once. As DNA, the CDR3 is TGTGCCAGCAGTGAATTCGAAGCAGGGGCCTTAACCTTC. It encodes CASSEFEAGALTF. The chain uses TRBV2 and TRBJ1-2, with D possibly being TRBD1 (6 bases). In germline, CDR1 is SNHLY, CDR2 FYNNEI. The CDR3 consists of 13 residues. Trimming removed 2 bases at V and 14 bases at J, with 18 bases between.

V usage is TRBV5-1 and J usage is TRBJ1-1, with a possible D match to TRBD1 (5 bases). Germline V lookup: CDR1 SGHRS, CDR2 YFSETQ. Trimming shortened V by 5 bases and J by 1 base, and 12 bases separated the two germline ends. This CDR3 comprises 14 residues. The CDR3 bases are TGCGCCAGCAGTAGCTGGGGGGAGAACACTGAAGCTTTCTTT. It codes for CASSSWGENTEAFF.

V gene TRBV6-1 combines with J gene TRBJ1-1; tentatively, D is TRBD1 (5 bases). CDR1 is MNHNS and CDR2 is SASEGT in the germline V gene. V was pared by 4 bases and J by 5 bases, with 14 bases between. This CDR3 contains 14 residues. In DNA, the CDR3 is TGTGCCAGCAGTGCGCGTCAGAGGGGAACTGAAGCTTTCTTT. Residues: CASSARQRGTEAFF.

V usage is TRBV7-9 and J usage is TRBJ2-5; the match to TRBD1 covers 8 bases. CDR1 and CDR2 (germline): SEHNR, FQNEAQ (reference sequence). This CDR3 is 15 amino acids long. With V trimmed by 5 bases and J by 4 bases, 9 bases remained unmatched. CDR3 in amino acids: CASSNGDRLTETQYF. The CDR3 nucleotides are TGTGCCAGCAGCAACGGGGACAGGTTGACAGAGACCCAGTACTTC.

V usage is TRBV15 and J usage is TRBJ1-1; D possibly corresponds to TRBD1 (5 bases). V lost 5 bases and J lost 11, with 15 bases in between. This CDR3 is 12 amino acids long. Germline assignment: CDR1 LNHNV and CDR2 YYDKDF (reference sequence). The CDR3 DNA reads as TGTGCCACCAGCGGGGTAGACAGAACGGCTTTCTTT. This sequence encodes CATSGVDRTAFF.

The chain uses TRBV5-4 and TRBJ1-2; D call uncertain. The CDR3 loop spans 13 amino acids. The V end lost 0 bases, the J end lost 4 bases, and 7 bases lay between the germline ends. The germline V gene encodes CDR1 SGHNT and CDR2 YYREEE (reference sequence). Here the CDR3 DNA reads TGTGCCAGCAGCTTGGACAGAGCCTATGGCTACACCTTC. This gives the protein CASSLDRAYGYTF.

The chain has TRBV9 and TRBJ2-3; 9 positions match TRBD2. Germline loops: CDR1 SGDLS, CDR2 YYNGEE. V trimming: 1 base; J trimming: 4 bases; junction bases outside the gene matches: 4. The length of the CDR3 is 15 residues. Written as DNA, the CDR3 is TGTGCCAGCAGCGTATGGCGGGGGGGGGCAGATACGCAGTATTTT. Amino acids: CASSVWRGGADTQYF.

This clone was seen only once. V usage is TRBV10-3 and J usage is TRBJ1-2; D is unclear. The CDR3 loop spans 14 amino acids. Germline-derived CDR1 and CDR2 are ENHRY and SYGVKD. Trimming left V 3 bases short and J 0 bases short, with 8 bases between. DNA of the CDR3: TGTGCCATCAGTGACGCAATCGCTAACTATGGCTACACCTTC. Translation gives CAISDAIANYGYTF.

The chain combines TRBV5-4 with TRBJ2-7; the D is unclear. Trimming removed 0 bases at V and 0 bases at J, with 4 bases between. This CDR3 region has 13 residues. Per germline, CDR1 SGHNT and CDR2 YYREEE (reference sequence). Written as DNA, the CDR3 is TGTGCCAGCAGCTTGGTTGGCTCCTACGAGCAGTACTTC. It codes for CASSLVGSYEQYF.

The V gene is TRBV7-9, the J gene TRBJ2-2; D is undetermined. The germline CDR1 and CDR2 sequences are SEHNR and FQNEAQ (reference sequence). The CDR3 is made up of 14 amino acids. V lost 5 bases and J 5 bases, leaving 12 bases between the germline ends. DNA of the CDR3: TGTGCCAGCAGCCCATGGACGGAAACCGGGGAGCTGTTTTTT. This sequence encodes CASSPWTETGELFF.

Concerning this clone itself: Other DNA variants within this sample encode the same CDR3. The DNA of the CDR3 is TGTGCCAGCAGCCCTCTGAGGACAGGTTCGGTCTATGGCTACACCTTC. Encoded protein: CASSPLRTGSVYGYTF. The J gene is TRBJ1-2, the V gene TRBV5-4; TRBD1 matches 7 bases. CDR3 length equals 16 residues. The J segment lost 4 bases and the V segment lost 4 bases, leaving 13 bases of the junction unmatched. Germline values: CDR1 SGHNT, CDR2 YYREEE (reference sequence).

V gene TRBV18 combines with J gene TRBJ2-2; 9 bases are a match to TRBD1. The J segment lost 7 bases and the V segment lost 3 bases, leaving 9 bases of the junction unmatched. Germline V lookup: CDR1 KGHSH, CDR2 LQKENI. This CDR3 is 16 amino acids long. The CDR3 region is CASSPPGTGRGGELFF. The CDR3 DNA reads as TGTGCCAGCTCACCTCCCGGGACAGGGAGAGGCGGGGAGCTGTTTTTT.

This chain links TRBV4-3 with TRBJ2-3; 12 nucleotides align to TRBD2. J gave up 4 bases and V 1 base, and 3 bases lay outside the gene matches. Per germline, CDR1 LGHNA and CDR2 YSLEER. This CDR3 region has 16 residues. The CDR3 nucleotides read TGCGCCAGCAGCCAAGTTGCTAGCGGGGGGGCAGATACGCAGTATTTT. It translates to CASSQVASGGADTQYF.

The rearrangement links TRBV7-2 to TRBJ2-7, with 11 positions matching TRBD1. V lost 7 bases and J lost 5; bases outside the gene matches: 10. CDR1 and CDR2 (germline): SGHTA, FQGNSA. CDR3 length equals 15 residues. The CDR3 coding sequence is TGTGCCAGCACCTTCCGGACAGGGGGCGAAAACGAGCAGTACTTC. Translating gives CASTFRTGGENEQYF. The full variable domain, rest sourced from reference TRBV7-2 and TRBJ2-7, is GAGVSQSPSNKVTEKGKDVELRCDPISGHTALYWYRQSLGQGLEFLIYFQGNSAPDKSGLPSDRFSAERTGGSVSTLTIQRTQQEDSAVYLCASTFRTGGENEQYFGPGTRLTVT.

The V gene is TRBV5-1, the J gene TRBJ1-1, with no clear D. The CDR3 consists of 15 residues. Germline V gene data show CDR1 as SGHRS and CDR2 as YFSETQ. V lost 4 bases, J lost 6 bases, and 19 bases lay in between. CDR3 DNA: TGCGCCAGCAGCCCCGGGTACGGGAATAAGGCTGAAGCTTTCTTT. Protein sequence: CASSPGYGNKAEAFF.

The chain combines TRBV5-1 with TRBJ2-5, with 7 bases aligning to TRBD2. This CDR3 has 15 amino acids. Trimming took 6 bases from V and 2 from J; bases not matched to a gene: 10. Germline CDR1 is SGHRS and CDR2 is YFSETQ. CDR3 bases: TGCGCCAGCAACCCCGGGGGGAGCCAGCAAGAGACCCAGTACTTC. Encoded protein: CASNPGGSQQETQYF.

The genes are TRBV5-4 and TRBJ1-1; D is unresolved. Germline V gene sequence: CDR1 SGHNT, CDR2 YYREEE (reference sequence). The CDR3 loop spans 13 amino acids. Trimming removed 2 bases at V and 7 bases at J, with 12 bases between. The CDR3 sequence is CASSFLPGSEAFF. DNA for the CDR3: TGTGCCAGCAGCTTCCTCCCGGGGAGTGAAGCTTTCTTT.